One and the same sample provided the 10 T cell receptor beta chains below, sequenced in a study of control samples from healthy donors and cancer patients. Measured with immunoSEQ multiplex PCR; TCRdb has only the in-frame clones, and not every one. The data show 100,000 to 150,000 clones, roughly 87% seen once. Sequenced input: blood. The receptors come from a man between 35 and 55 years old in good health.

This chain joins TRBV5-6 and TRBJ2-5; D ambiguous. Germline assignment: CDR1 SGHDT and CDR2 YYEEEE. The CDR3 is made up of 15 amino acids. Trimming left V 0 bases short and J 4 bases short, with 13 bases between. This chain's CDR3 is CASSLVFVKGETQYF. The CDR3 DNA reads TGTGCCAGCAGCTTGGTGTTCGTAAAGGGAGAGACCCAGTACTTC.

This sequence joins TRBV6-5 and TRBJ2-5; D may be TRBD2 (7 bases). Trimming stripped 3 bases from V and 0 bases from J, with 11 bases between. The germline V gene has CDR1 MNHEY and CDR2 SVGAGI. The CDR3 sequence is 15 residues long. CDR3: CASSYGGADQETQYF. CDR3 nucleotide sequence: TGTGCCAGCAGTTATGGGGGGGCCGACCAAGAGACCCAGTACTTC.

The chain employs TRBV27 and TRBJ2-2, with no clear D. CDR3 size: 14 residues. The ends were cut back, 5 bases at V and 4 bases at J, with 11 bases in the middle. The germline V gene has CDR1 MNHEY and CDR2 SMNVEV (reference sequence). This chain's CDR3 is CASSPLYITGELFF. The CDR3 nucleotides read TGTGCCAGCAGTCCCCTCTACATCACCGGGGAGCTGTTTTTT.

The rearrangement links TRBV7-9 to TRBJ2-7; no clear D. With 4 bases removed from V and 1 base from J, the gap between germline ends came to 8 bases. This CDR3 has 13 residues. Germline CDR1 SEHNR, CDR2 FQNEAQ (reference sequence). The CDR3 loop is CASSWVRSYEQYF. CDR3 bases: TGTGCCAGCAGCTGGGTGAGGTCCTACGAGCAGTACTTC.

This chain joins TRBV4-3 and TRBJ1-2; D call uncertain. V lost 0 bases, J lost 8 bases, and 13 bases lay in between. The CDR3 loop spans 14 amino acids. Germline V gene data show CDR1 as LGHNA and CDR2 as YSLEER. In nucleotides, the CDR3 is TGCGCCAGCAGCCAAGATCTCCAACATCGGGGCTACACCTTC. Translated, it gives CASSQDLQHRGYTF.

The chain has TRBV30 and TRBJ1-1; D call uncertain. Germline-derived CDR1 and CDR2 are GTSNPN and SVGIG (reference sequence). The CDR3 extends over 17 amino acids. V was cut by 1 base and J by 0 bases, with 18 bases left in between. The CDR3 sequence: CAWSAYGYGEMNTEAFF. CDR3 sequence (DNA): TGTGCCTGGAGTGCCTACGGGTATGGAGAAATGAACACTGAAGCTTTCTTT.

This chain links TRBV29-1 with TRBJ2-7, with TRBD1 matching 8 bases. Trimming at V came to 7 bases and at J to 3 bases, leaving 11 bases not matched to a gene. CDR1 and CDR2 from the germline V gene are SQVTM and ANQGSEA. The CDR3 totals 14 residues. As DNA, the CDR3 is TGCAGCGCGCCTCCGGGACAGGCTTACTACGAGCAGTACTTC. It translates to CSAPPGQAYYEQYF.

On this clone: Other nucleotide sequences in the sample specify the same CDR3. CDR3 region: CASSLVGGIQETQYF. The CDR3 region has the DNA TGTGCCAGCAGCTTAGTTGGCGGAATACAAGAGACCCAGTACTTC. The chain uses TRBV7-2 and TRBJ2-5; D unclear. Germline assignment: CDR1 SGHTA and CDR2 FQGNSA. The CDR3 covers 15 residues. Trimming removed 1 base from V and 2 bases from J, with 11 bases in between.

The chain couples TRBV30 to TRBJ1-1; TRBD1 agrees at 7 bases. Germline-derived CDR1 and CDR2 are GTSNPN and SVGIG (reference sequence). This CDR3 spans 16 amino acids. V gave up 4 bases and J gave up 5 bases; unmatched junction bases: 16. The CDR3 sequence is CAWMLEGRGQRTEAFF. DNA for the CDR3: TGTGCCTGGATGCTAGAGGGTAGGGGGCAAAGGACTGAAGCTTTCTTT.

J is TRBJ1-1 and V is TRBV15, with 11 bases identical to TRBD1. Trimming removed 1 base from V and 4 bases from J; junction bases left unmatched: 2. There are 15 residues in the CDR3. Germline CDR1 is LNHNV and CDR2 is YYDKDF (reference sequence). This chain's CDR3 is CATSRADRGRTEAFF. CDR3 coding DNA: TGTGCCACCAGCAGAGCGGACAGGGGGCGCACTGAAGCTTTCTTT.